This T cell receptor (beta chain) was sequenced for a study of blood T cell repertoires in COVID-19. Turning to the study itself: Samples representing acute and convalescent COVID-19 were sourced from the United States, Italy and Spain. PBMCs, B-cell-depleted T cells, or T cells provided the cDNA or gDNA that made up the material.

In the study's own analysis: Researchers report that nucleated cell counts were estimated from reference gene primer amplification. Assay: immunoSEQ multiplex PCR; the TCRdb copy retains only in-frame clones and omits some. The DNA gave D and trimming, while V, J and clone size come from that table. Of almost 45,000 clones detected, over 65% appear once; the ten largest clones hold about 60%. From germline, CDR1 is KGHDR and CDR2 SFDVKD. The CDR3 contains 17 residues. V was shortened by 3 bases and J by 1 base, with 16 bases between the two germline ends. V and J are TRBV24-1 and TRBJ2-3, with D perhaps TRBD2 (6 bases). The sample comprised peripheral blood. The clonotype was recovered from a man aged 80 or over with acute or convalescent COVID-19. CDR3 coding DNA: TGTGCCACCAGTGATCCCCCGAAGGGAGGCCGCACAGATACGCAGTATTTT. The encoded protein is CATSDPPKGGRTDTQYF.